Below are 24 T cell receptor beta chains sequenced from a single sample in a study of T cell changes during pregnancy in multiple sclerosis. TCRdb's table, derived via immunoSEQ multiplex PCR, lists solely in-frame clones and lacks some. The repertoire holds about 59,000 clones, with 93% as singletons. The sample here was CD4+ T cells from peripheral blood mononuclear cells, taken before pregnancy. Receptors originate from a female donor with multiple sclerosis, enrolled in a pregnancy study.

The chain employs TRBV11-1 and TRBJ2-3; D is unresolved. The CDR3 has 15 amino acids. The germline V gene encodes CDR1 SGHAT and CDR2 FQDESV (reference sequence). The germline V and J ends were trimmed by 1 base and 3 bases, with 11 bases remaining between them. The CDR3 sequence: CASSLGPGGTDTQYF. The CDR3 DNA is TGTGCCAGCAGCTTAGGGCCCGGCGGAACAGATACGCAGTATTTT.

V and J are TRBV7-2 and TRBJ2-2; D is uncertain. Looked up from germline, CDR1 is SGHTA and CDR2 is FQGNSA. Deletions cut 4 bases from V and 6 bases from J, with 12 bases between. The CDR3 totals 14 residues. The CDR3 coding sequence is TGTGCCAGCAGCTCCTCGAGGTTCCCCGGGGAGCTGTTTTTT. This sequence encodes CASSSSRFPGELFF.

This clone was detected once. The chain uses TRBV4-3 and TRBJ2-6, with D possibly being TRBD2 (5 bases). Trimming stripped 1 base from V and 1 base from J, with 20 bases between. The CDR3 is 20 residues long. Germline values: CDR1 LGHNA, CDR2 YSLEER. CDR3 residues: CASSQVGYEGRRSGANVLTF. The DNA of the CDR3 is TGCGCCAGCAGCCAAGTTGGGTACGAGGGAAGAAGGTCTGGGGCCAACGTCCTGACTTTC.

The chain combines TRBV4-3 with TRBJ2-7; 7 bases are a match to TRBD2. The CDR3 spans 17 residues. J gave up 1 base and V 0 bases, and 9 bases lay outside the gene matches. CDR1 and CDR2 from the germline V gene are LGHNA and YSLEER. CDR3 in amino acids: CASSQDGIASGSYEQYF. CDR3 bases: TGCGCCAGCAGCCAAGATGGTATAGCTAGCGGTTCCTACGAGCAGTACTTC.

As DNA, the CDR3 is TGTGCCAGCAGCGTGGGGTTACAGGGGCACGAGCAGTACTTC. Translating it yields CASSVGLQGHEQYF. This chain connects TRBV9 to TRBJ2-7; 7 nucleotides line up with TRBD1. V dropped 2 bases and J dropped 5; count of bases not matched to a gene: 7. Per the germline V gene, CDR1 is SGDLS and CDR2 is YYNGEE. The CDR3 is 14 residues long. Using reference TRBV9 and TRBJ2-7 for the parts outside the CDR3, the full variable domain is DSGVTQTPKHLITATGQRVTLRCSPRSGDLSVYWYQQSLDQGLQFLIQYYNGEERAKGNILERFSAQQFPDLHSELNLSSLELGDSALYFCASSVGLQGHEQYFGPGTRLTVT.

On this clone: Other DNA sequences within the sample encode an identical CDR3. This chain uses TRBV18 with TRBJ2-1; 9 bases align to TRBD1. The germline V gene encodes CDR1 KGHSH and CDR2 LQKENI. The trim removed 3 bases at V and 6 bases at J, leaving 12 bases unmatched. The CDR3 is 17 amino acids. CDR3 residues: CASSPAEGQGLINEQFF. CDR3 coding DNA: TGTGCCAGCTCACCGGCAGAAGGACAGGGGCTCATCAATGAGCAGTTCTTC.

The chain combines TRBV10-3 with TRBJ2-7; 9 nucleotides agree with TRBD1. The length of the CDR3 is 12 residues. V lost 6 bases, J lost 6 bases, and 3 bases stayed unmatched. The germline CDR1 and CDR2 sequences are ENHRY and SYGVKD. CDR3 amino acids: CAIRATGGEQYF. CDR3 sequence (DNA): TGTGCCATCAGGGCGACAGGGGGCGAGCAGTACTTC.

The chain recombines TRBV18 with TRBJ2-7; 8 bases fit TRBD1. This CDR3 contains 20 residues. V dropped 4 bases and J dropped 5; count of bases not matched to a gene: 25. Germline V gene sequence: CDR1 KGHSH, CDR2 LQKENI. CDR3 nucleotides: TGTGCCAGCTCACTGCTCCGCGGACAGGGCCAACGTGGGGGTACGAACGAGCAGTACTTC. This sequence encodes CASSLLRGQGQRGGTNEQYF.

The chain joins TRBV5-1 to TRBJ2-5, with 9 bases matching TRBD2. CDR3 length: 15 residues. V was pared by 2 bases and J by 2 bases, with 4 bases of the junction left unmatched. Per the germline V gene, CDR1 is SGHRS and CDR2 is YFSETQ. The chain's CDR3 is CASSLELAGQETQYF. The CDR3 DNA reads as TGCGCCAGCAGCTTAGAACTAGCGGGTCAAGAGACCCAGTACTTC.

The gene calls are TRBV2 and TRBJ2-3; TRBD2 agrees at 8 bases. The trim removed 5 bases at V and 1 base at J, leaving 5 bases unmatched. The CDR3 runs 15 residues. Germline V gives CDR1 SNHLY, CDR2 FYNNEI. CDR3 bases: TGTGCCAGCAGTTTACTAGCGGCAGGCACAGATACGCAGTATTTT. Its translation: CASSLLAAGTDTQYF.

The chain recombines TRBV19 with TRBJ2-2, with 7 bases lining up with TRBD2. V lost 5 bases, J lost 0 bases, and 3 bases stayed unmatched. CDR1 and CDR2 (germline): LNHDA, SQIVND (reference sequence). The CDR3 has 15 residues. The DNA of the CDR3 is TGTGCCAGTAGTGGCGGGAGCGCGAACACCGGGGAGCTGTTTTTT. It codes for CASSGGSANTGELFF.

This chain joins TRBV6-6 and TRBJ1-2, with TRBD1 identical over 7 bases. V lost 6 bases to trimming and J lost 0 bases; unmatched junction nucleotides: 10. Germline assignment: CDR1 MNHNY and CDR2 SVGAGI (reference sequence). The CDR3 has 16 residues. The CDR3 DNA is TGTGCCAGCAGAAGCCGACAGGGAATTACTAACTATGGCTACACCTTC. As protein: CASRSRQGITNYGYTF.

The rearrangement links TRBV2 to TRBJ2-1; possible D gene TRBD2, 6 bases. V was trimmed by 1 base and J by 9 bases, leaving 19 bases between them. CDR1 and CDR2 (germline): SNHLY, FYNNEI. The CDR3 sequence is 16 residues long. The CDR3 region is CASSEVVAGRLGEQFF. CDR3 DNA: TGTGCCAGCAGTGAAGTTGTGGCGGGGAGGTTGGGTGAGCAGTTCTTC.

The V call is TRBV6-5, the J call TRBJ1-1, with D possibly TRBD1 on 6 matching bases. V was trimmed by 7 bases and J by 5 bases, leaving 14 bases between them. This CDR3 spans 13 amino acids. Germline V gene data show CDR1 as MNHEY and CDR2 as SVGAGI. CDR3 loop: CASTSPGVTEAFF. The DNA for the CDR3 is TGTGCCAGCACCTCACCAGGGGTGACTGAAGCTTTCTTT.

The chain joins TRBV19 to TRBJ2-3; 8 nucleotides line up with TRBD1. The junction had 7 bases not matched to a gene; V was cut back by 2 bases and J by 0 bases. CDR3 size: 17 residues. Germline V lookup: CDR1 LNHDA, CDR2 SQIVND (reference sequence). CDR3 in DNA: TGTGCCAGTAGTATAATGACAGGGGCGAAAAGCACAGATACGCAGTATTTT. It encodes CASSIMTGAKSTDTQYF.

The chain recombines TRBV27 with TRBJ1-1, with D maybe TRBD1 (6 bases). The length of the CDR3 is 14 residues. The V end was cut by 5 bases, the J end by 1 base, with 11 bases between. Germline V gene sequence: CDR1 MNHEY, CDR2 SMNVEV (reference sequence). The DNA for the CDR3 is TGTGCCAGCAGTCGGCCAGGGGCGAACACTGAAGCTTTCTTT. It is translated as CASSRPGANTEAFF.

The chain has TRBV25-1 and TRBJ2-1, with 10 nucleotides matching TRBD2. CDR3 length: 13 amino acids. CDR1 and CDR2 from the germline V gene are MGHDK and SYGVNS. V lost 2 bases, J lost 8 bases, and 0 bases stayed unmatched. The CDR3 nucleotides read TGTGCCAGCAGTGAACTAGCGGGAGATGAGCAGTTCTTC. Translation gives CASSELAGDEQFF.

With respect to this clone: One end of the junction is discordant with germline, which a read error may explain. This chain joins TRBV7-7 and TRBJ2-1; 11 bases map to TRBD1. The germline gives CDR1 SSHAT, CDR2 FNYEAQ (reference sequence). The CDR3 runs to 14 residues. The CDR3 spells CASSAGTGGKEQFF. In DNA form, the CDR3 reads TGTGCTAGCAGCGCGGGGACAGGGGGAAAGGAGCAGTTCTTC.

The V call is TRBV6-5, the J call TRBJ2-1; no reliable D call. V was pared by 6 bases and J by 0 bases, with 9 bases between. The CDR3 runs 14 residues. Germline CDR1 is MNHEY and CDR2 is SVGAGI. CDR3 nucleotide sequence: TGTGCCAGCAGCGCGCTAGGCTCCTACAATGAGCAGTTCTTC. This codes for CASSALGSYNEQFF.

The chain employs TRBV10-3 and TRBJ1-1; 10 bases line up with TRBD1. V shed 3 bases, J shed 1 base, and the junction held 2 bases outside the gene matches. CDR3 length: 15 residues. Germline CDR1 ENHRY, CDR2 SYGVKD. The CDR3: CAISDWDRGNTEAFF. The CDR3 coding sequence is TGTGCCATCAGTGATTGGGACAGGGGGAACACTGAAGCTTTCTTT.

The chain links TRBV28 to TRBJ1-2; 9 bases are a match to TRBD1. Looked up from germline, CDR1 is MDHEN and CDR2 is SYDVKM. The CDR3 has 13 residues. V lost 6 bases, J lost 8 bases, and 7 bases stayed unmatched. CDR3 coding DNA: TGTGCCAGCAGCTCGGACAGGGGAAAGGGCTACACCTTC. This encodes CASSSDRGKGYTF.

This sequence joins TRBV30 and TRBJ1-2; 7 bases map to TRBD1. This CDR3 spans 13 amino acids. Germline V gives CDR1 GTSNPN, CDR2 SVGIG (reference sequence). Trimming at V came to 5 bases and at J to 4 bases, leaving 7 bases not matched to a gene. CDR3 sequence reads: CAWDRQGSYGYTF. The DNA of the CDR3 is TGTGCCTGGGACCGACAGGGCTCCTATGGCTACACCTTC.

This rearrangement joins TRBV6-1 to TRBJ2-5; a weak D match, TRBD1 (5 bases). Trimming took off 7 bases at V and 5 bases at J, with 17 bases between the two ends. This CDR3 has 14 residues. Per the germline V gene, CDR1 is MNHNS and CDR2 is SASEGT. The CDR3 is CASTRWGDLETQYF. The CDR3 nucleotides are TGTGCCAGCACTAGGTGGGGCGATCTGGAGACCCAGTACTTC.

The chain uses TRBV19 and TRBJ2-1, with 9 bases that match TRBD1. This CDR3 comprises 16 residues. Germline V gene lookup returns CDR1 LNHDA and CDR2 SQIVND (reference sequence). V lost 2 bases and J lost 7; bases outside the gene matches: 9. DNA for the CDR3: TGTGCCAGTAGTATACGAGGAGGGACAGGGTTGAATGAGCAGTTCTTC. Translated, it gives CASSIRGGTGLNEQFF.